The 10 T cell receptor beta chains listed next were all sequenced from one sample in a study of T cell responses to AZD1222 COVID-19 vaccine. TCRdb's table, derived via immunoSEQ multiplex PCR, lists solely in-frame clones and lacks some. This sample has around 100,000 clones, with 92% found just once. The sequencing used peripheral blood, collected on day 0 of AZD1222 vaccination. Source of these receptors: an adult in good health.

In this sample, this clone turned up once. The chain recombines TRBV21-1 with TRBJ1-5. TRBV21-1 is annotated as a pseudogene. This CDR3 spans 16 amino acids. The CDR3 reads CASSKKHPPINQPQHF. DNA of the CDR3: TGTGCCAGCAGCAAGAAGCATCCCCCAATCAATCAGCCCCAGCATTTT.

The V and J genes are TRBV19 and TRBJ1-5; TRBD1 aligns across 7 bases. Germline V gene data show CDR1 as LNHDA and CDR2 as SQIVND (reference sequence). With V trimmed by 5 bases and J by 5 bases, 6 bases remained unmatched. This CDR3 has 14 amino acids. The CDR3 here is CASSESGGDQPQHF. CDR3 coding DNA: TGTGCCAGTAGTGAATCAGGGGGTGATCAGCCCCAGCATTTT.

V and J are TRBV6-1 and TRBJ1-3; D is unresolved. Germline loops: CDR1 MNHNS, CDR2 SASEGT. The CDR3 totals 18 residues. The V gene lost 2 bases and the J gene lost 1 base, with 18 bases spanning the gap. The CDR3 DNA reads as TGTGCCAGCAGTGAATTTTGGAGCGGACGGCGGTCTGGAAACACCATATATTTT. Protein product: CASSEFWSGRRSGNTIYF.

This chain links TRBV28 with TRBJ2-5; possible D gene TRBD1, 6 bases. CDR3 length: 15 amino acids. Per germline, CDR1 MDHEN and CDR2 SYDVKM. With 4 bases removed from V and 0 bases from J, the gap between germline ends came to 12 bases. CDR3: CASSSSGQHQETQYF. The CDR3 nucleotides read TGTGCCAGCAGTTCATCCGGACAGCACCAAGAGACCCAGTACTTC.

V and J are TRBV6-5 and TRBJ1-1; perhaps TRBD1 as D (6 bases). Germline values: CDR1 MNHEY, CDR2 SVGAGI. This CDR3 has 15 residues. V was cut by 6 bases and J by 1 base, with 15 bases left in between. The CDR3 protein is CASSDSGTSNTEAFF. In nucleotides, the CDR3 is TGTGCCAGCAGCGACTCCGGGACATCGAACACTGAAGCTTTCTTT.

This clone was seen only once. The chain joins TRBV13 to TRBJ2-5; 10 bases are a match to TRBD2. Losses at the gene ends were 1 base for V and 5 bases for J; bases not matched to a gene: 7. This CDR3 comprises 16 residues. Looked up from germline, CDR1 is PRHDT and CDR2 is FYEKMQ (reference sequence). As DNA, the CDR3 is TGTGCCAGCAGCTTAGTGGCTAGCGGGAGTCGGGAGACCCAGTACTTC. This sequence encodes CASSLVASGSRETQYF.

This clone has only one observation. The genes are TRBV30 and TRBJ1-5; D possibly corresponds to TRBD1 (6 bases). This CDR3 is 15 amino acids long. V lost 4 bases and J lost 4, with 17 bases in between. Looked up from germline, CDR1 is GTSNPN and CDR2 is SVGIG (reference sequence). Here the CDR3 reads CAWKKHTQGNQPQHF. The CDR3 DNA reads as TGTGCCTGGAAGAAACACACACAGGGAAATCAGCCCCAGCATTTT.

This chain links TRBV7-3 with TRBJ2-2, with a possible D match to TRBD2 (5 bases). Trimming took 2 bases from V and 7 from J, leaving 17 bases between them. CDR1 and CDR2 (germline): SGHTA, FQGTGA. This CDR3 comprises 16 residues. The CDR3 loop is CASSLLSVPGSGELFF. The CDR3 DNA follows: TGTGCCAGCAGCTTATTATCCGTTCCGGGAAGCGGGGAGCTGTTTTTT.

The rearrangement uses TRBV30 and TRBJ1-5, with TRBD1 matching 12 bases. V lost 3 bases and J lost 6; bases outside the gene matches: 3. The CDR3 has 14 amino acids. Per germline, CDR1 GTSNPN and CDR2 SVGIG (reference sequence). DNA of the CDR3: TGTGCCTGGAGGGGGACAGGGGGCAGTCAGCCCCAGCATTTT. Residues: CAWRGTGGSQPQHF.

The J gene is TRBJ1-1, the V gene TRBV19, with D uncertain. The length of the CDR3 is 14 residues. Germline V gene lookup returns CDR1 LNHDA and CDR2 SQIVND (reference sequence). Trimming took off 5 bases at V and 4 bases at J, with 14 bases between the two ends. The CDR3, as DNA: TGTGCCAGTAGTTTCGACTTGGAGGGCACTGAAGCTTTCTTT. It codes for CASSFDLEGTEAFF.